A selection of T cell receptor beta chains follows, all from one sample in a study of blood T cell repertoires in COVID-19. Sequencing was performed with immunoSEQ multiplex PCR; in TCRdb, only in-frame clones are kept and a portion is missing. The sample lists about 180,000 clones; roughly nine tenths were seen once. The sequencing input was peripheral blood. The receptors come from a man between 18 and 29 years old who had recovered from COVID-19. CDR3s include the opening cysteine and the closing phenylalanine or tryptophan. Each record gives: J gene, CDR3 length, D gene, clone size, V gene, CDR3 DNA, CDR3 protein. The D gene is left open where the match is weak. The size entry is marked missing in some rows and otherwise reads once, few, many or a size class.

J: TRBJ2-3
length: 16
D: TRBD1
size: .
V: TRBV7-3
DNA: TGTGCCAGCAGCCTTGGACAGGGAAGTAGCACAGATACGCAGTATTTT
CDR3: CASSLGQGSSTDTQYF

J: TRBJ2-7
length: 14
D: .
size: .
V: TRBV4-3
DNA: TGCGCCAGCAGCCAGACAAGGACTACCTACGAGCAGTACTTC
CDR3: CASSQTRTTYEQYF

J: TRBJ2-1
length: 15
D: .
size: .
V: TRBV19
DNA: TGTGCCAGTCACTCAAGGGACTTCTCCTACAATGAGCAGTTCTTC
CDR3: CASHSRDFSYNEQFF

J: TRBJ1-2
length: 15
D: TRBD1
size: .
V: TRBV5-1
DNA: TGCGCCAGCAGCTTGGATCCGACAGGGAACTATGGCTACACCTTC
CDR3: CASSLDPTGNYGYTF

J: TRBJ2-7
length: 11
D: .
size: few
V: TRBV6-1
DNA: TGTGCCAGCAGTGAGTCTAGGGAGCAGTACTTC
CDR3: CASSESREQYF

J: TRBJ2-7
length: 13
D: .
size: .
V: TRBV12-3/TRBV12-4
DNA: TGTGCCAGCAGTTTAGGAGGGTTCCTCGAGCAGTACTTC
CDR3: CASSLGGFLEQYF

J: TRBJ1-4
length: 14
D: TRBD1
size: .
V: TRBV2
DNA: TGTGCCACAGGGGGCAAGGCAACTAATGAAAAACTGTTTTTT
CDR3: CATGGKATNEKLFF

J: TRBJ2-1
length: 18
D: TRBD2
size: .
V: TRBV28
DNA: TGTGCCAGCCCTCCAGGGGCTTCTGGGACTAGCGGGAACAATGAGCAGTTCTTC
CDR3: CASPPGASGTSGNNEQFF

J: TRBJ1-4
length: 13
D: .
size: .
V: TRBV2
DNA: TGTGCCAGCAGTGACCAGGGCAGTGAAAAACTGTTTTTT
CDR3: CASSDQGSEKLFF

J: TRBJ1-5
length: 15
D: TRBD1
size: .
V: TRBV5-5
DNA: TGTGCCAGCAGCTGGGACAGGTTGGGGAATCAGCCCCAGCATTTT
CDR3: CASSWDRLGNQPQHF

J: TRBJ1-2
length: 12
D: .
size: .
V: TRBV5-4
DNA: TGTGCCAGCAGCTTGGGTTCAGAAGGCTACACCTTC
CDR3: CASSLGSEGYTF

J: TRBJ2-6
length: 17
D: .
size: .
V: TRBV27
DNA: TGTGCCAGCAGTCCTCCTAGCGCGCCCTCTGGGGCCAACGTCCTGACTTTC
CDR3: CASSPPSAPSGANVLTF

J: TRBJ1-2
length: 13
D: TRBD1
size: once
V: TRBV28
DNA: TGTGCCAGCAGTCTGACAGGGGGCTATGGCTACACCTTC
CDR3: CASSLTGGYGYTF

J: TRBJ2-7
length: 16
D: TRBD2
size: .
V: TRBV11-1
DNA: TGTGCCAGCAGCCCCCGCTCTAGCGGGAGTGCCTACGAGCAGTACTTC
CDR3: CASSPRSSGSAYEQYF

J: TRBJ2-6
length: 16
D: .
size: .
V: TRBV6-2/TRBV6-3
DNA: TGTGCCAGCAGCTCGGGATCCAGCTCTGGGGCCAACGTCCTGACTTTC
CDR3: CASSSGSSSGANVLTF

J: TRBJ1-5
length: 15
D: .
size: .
V: TRBV6-2/TRBV6-3
DNA: TGTGCCAGCAGTTATCGGCAGGCTAGCAATCAGCCCCAGCATTTT
CDR3: CASSYRQASNQPQHF

J: TRBJ2-7
length: 15
D: TRBD1
size: .
V: TRBV5-6
DNA: TGTGCCAGCAGCTTATTCCGGGACAGGCCGTCCGAGCAGTACTTC
CDR3: CASSLFRDRPSEQYF

J: TRBJ2-2
length: 18
D: .
size: once
V: TRBV7-9
DNA: TGTGCCAGCAGCCAGCCACGGTGGGGGGGCCGAAACACCGGGGAGCTGTTTTTT
CDR3: CASSQPRWGGRNTGELFF

J: TRBJ2-7
length: 14
D: TRBD2
size: few
V: TRBV7-2
DNA: TGTGCCAGCAGCTTACTAGCGGGAATCTACGAGCAGTACTTC
CDR3: CASSLLAGIYEQYF

J: TRBJ1-2
length: 13
D: TRBD1
size: .
V: TRBV24-1
DNA: TGTGCCACCAGTGATATGACAGGGAATGGCTACACCTTC
CDR3: CATSDMTGNGYTF

J: TRBJ1-5
length: 13
D: .
size: few
V: TRBV10-3
DNA: TGTGCCATCGGTTCGTTAGAAAATCAGCCCCAGCATTTT
CDR3: CAIGSLENQPQHF

J: TRBJ1-6
length: 17
D: .
size: .
V: TRBV28
DNA: TGTGCCAGCAGTTTACCACAAGACAGCATATATAATTCACCCCTCCACTTT
CDR3: CASSLPQDSIYNSPLHF